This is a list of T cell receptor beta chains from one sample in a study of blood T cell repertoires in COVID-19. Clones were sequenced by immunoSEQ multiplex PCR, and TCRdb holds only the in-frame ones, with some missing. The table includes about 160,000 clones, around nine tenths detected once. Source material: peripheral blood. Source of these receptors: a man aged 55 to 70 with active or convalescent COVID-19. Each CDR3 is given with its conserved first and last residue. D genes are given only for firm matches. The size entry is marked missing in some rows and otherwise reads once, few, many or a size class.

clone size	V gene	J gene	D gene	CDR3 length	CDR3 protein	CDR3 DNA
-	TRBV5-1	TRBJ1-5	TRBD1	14	CASSRQGGNQPQHF	TGCGCCAGCAGTCGCCAGGGGGGAAATCAGCCCCAGCATTTT
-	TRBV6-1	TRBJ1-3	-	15	CASSEGQLSGNTIYF	TGTGCCAGCAGTGAAGGACAGCTCTCTGGAAACACCATATATTTT
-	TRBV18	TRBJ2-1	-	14	CASSPPISRYEQFF	TGTGCCAGCTCACCACCAATATCGAGGTATGAGCAGTTCTTC
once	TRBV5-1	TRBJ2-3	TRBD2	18	CASRSGTSGRRAQNTQYF	TGCGCCAGCAGGTCCGGGACTAGCGGGAGGAGGGCACAGAATACGCAGTATTTT
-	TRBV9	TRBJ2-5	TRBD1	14	CASSVARGLETQYF	TGTGCCAGCAGCGTAGCCAGGGGGCTCGAGACCCAGTACTTC
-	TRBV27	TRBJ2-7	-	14	CASSLTAYSYEQYF	TGTGCCAGCAGTTTGACAGCTTACTCCTACGAGCAGTACTTC
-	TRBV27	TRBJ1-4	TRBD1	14	CASSSQGAGEKLFF	TGTGCCAGCAGTTCCCAGGGGGCTGGTGAAAAACTGTTTTTT
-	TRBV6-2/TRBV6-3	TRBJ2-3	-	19	CASSYPMMTGGRSKDTQYF	TGTGCCAGCAGTTACCCCATGATGACAGGTGGAAGGTCTAAAGATACGCAGTATTTT
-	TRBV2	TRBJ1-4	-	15	CASAGIGATNEKLFF	TGTGCCAGTGCAGGGATAGGGGCAACTAATGAAAAACTGTTTTTT
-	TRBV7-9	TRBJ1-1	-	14	CASSLAGRSTEAFF	TGTGCCAGCAGCTTAGCCGGGAGATCAACTGAAGCTTTCTTT
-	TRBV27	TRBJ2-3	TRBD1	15	CASSRGQEITDTQYF	TGTGCCAGCAGTAGAGGACAGGAGATCACAGATACGCAGTATTTT
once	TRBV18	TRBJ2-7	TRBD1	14	CASSPGTGGSEQYF	TGTGCCAGCTCACCCGGGACAGGGGGCTCCGAGCAGTACTTC
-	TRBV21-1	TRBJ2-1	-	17	CASSKDDRAGACNEQFF	TGTGCCAGCAGCAAAGACGACAGAGCGGGAGCATGCAATGAGCAGTTCTTC
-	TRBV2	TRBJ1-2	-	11	CANGSNYGYTF	TGTGCCAACGGGTCTAACTATGGCTACACCTTC